Sequencing of this T cell receptor beta chain was carried out in a study of T-cell memory formation after mild COVID-19. With 4 bases removed from V and 9 bases from J, the gap between germline ends came to 20 bases. The CDR3 sequence is 14 residues long. Germline assignment: CDR1 SGHRS and CDR2 YFSETQ. This clonotype was seen only a few times. MiXCR, run by TCRdb on the 5' RACE reads, gives a single entry per CDR3 protein. The repertoire includes 340,000 or so distinct CDR3 sequences, 13% of them detected once, and about 20% sits in the top ten. The clonotype comes from a man in his late teens or twenties who had mild COVID-19 (a few samples of this study predate the infection). Cell type and time point are not known. The rearrangement joins TRBV5-1 to TRBJ2-7; D remains ambiguous. Sequencing used PBMCs or a T cell subset sorted from them (not recorded which). This CDR3 is CASSPVTRSSRQYF. The CDR3 DNA reads TGCGCCAGCAGCCCGGTGACACGGTCGAGCCGGCAGTACTTC. Full variable domain (outside the CDR3, taken from reference TRBV5-1 and TRBJ2-7): KAGVTQTPRYLIKTRGQQVTLSCSPISGHRSVSWYQQTPGQGLQFLFEYFSETQRNKGNFPGRFSGRQFSNSRSEMNVSTLELGDSALYLCASSPVTRSSRQYFGPGTRLTVT.